Listed here are 31 T cell receptor beta chains from one sample, sequenced in a study of control samples from healthy donors and cancer patients. Generated by immunoSEQ multiplex PCR, the TCRdb table keeps only in-frame clones and is missing some. The sample comprises 150,000 or so clones, about 86% of which are singletons, and over 1.5% rests with the top ten. Sequencing was carried out using blood. Receptor source: a man in his late teens or twenties in good health.

J is TRBJ2-1 and V is TRBV5-4; D may be TRBD1 or TRBD2 (5 bases each). The CDR3 length is 16 residues. Germline V gives CDR1 SGHNT, CDR2 YYREEE (reference sequence). V lost 4 bases to trimming and J lost 0 bases, with 14 bases between them. The CDR3 DNA is TGTGCCAGCAGCCCCGATGGGGGTATCTCCTACAATGAGCAGTTCTTC. It encodes CASSPDGGISYNEQFF.

This clone was detected a few times. The genes are TRBV6-6 and TRBJ2-2, with TRBD2 identical over 11 bases. This CDR3 contains 17 residues. With V trimmed by 5 bases and J by 0 bases, 5 bases remained unmatched. Germline CDR1 is MNHNY and CDR2 is SVGAGI (reference sequence). CDR3: CASSQLAGDSNTGELFF. CDR3 bases: TGTGCCAGCAGTCAACTAGCGGGGGACTCGAACACCGGGGAGCTGTTTTTT.

The V call is TRBV5-1, the J call TRBJ2-1, with TRBD2 matching over 12 bases. V was clipped by 7 bases and J by 5 bases; unmatched bases: 1. The germline V gene has CDR1 SGHRS and CDR2 YFSETQ. This CDR3 is 13 amino acids long. The CDR3, as DNA: TGCGCCAGCCGGACTAGCGGGGACAATGAGCAGTTCTTC. Its protein is CASRTSGDNEQFF.

This clone was recorded a few times. The chain is built from TRBV28 and TRBJ1-5, with 7 bases that match TRBD1. Germline trimming cut 3 bases from V and 2 bases from J; bases unmatched to any gene: 13. The CDR3 contains 18 residues. Germline V CDR1 and CDR2: MDHEN, SYDVKM. CDR3 nucleotides: TGTGCCAGCAGTTTGGGCCCGGGCTCAGGGGGTGGCAATCAGCCCCAGCATTTT. It specifies CASSLGPGSGGGNQPQHF. Together with reference TRBV28 and TRBJ1-5, the CDR3 gives the full variable domain: DVKVTQSSRYLVKRTGEKVFLECVQDMDHENMFWYRQDPGLGLRLIYFSYDVKMKEKGDIPEGYSVSREKKERFSLILESASTNQTSMYLCASSLGPGSGGGNQPQHFGDGTRLSIL.

The V gene is TRBV29-1, the J gene TRBJ2-5, with a tentative D call TRBD2 (6 bases). Trimming removed 6 bases from V and 5 bases from J, with 16 bases in between. The CDR3 spans 13 residues. Germline lookup yields CDR1 SQVTM and CDR2 ANQGSEA. The CDR3 nucleotides read TGCAGCGTCAAACCGGGGGTTGGGGAGACCCAGTACTTC. Protein sequence: CSVKPGVGETQYF.

V gene TRBV2 combines with J gene TRBJ2-2; perhaps TRBD2 as D (7 bases). Germline V gene sequence: CDR1 SNHLY, CDR2 FYNNEI. Trimming took 2 bases from V and 8 from J, leaving 15 bases between them. The CDR3 is 15 amino acids. Written as DNA, the CDR3 is TGTGCCAGCAGTGAAACAGGGAGGGCGCAGGGGGAGCTGTTTTTT. Protein sequence: CASSETGRAQGELFF.

The chain couples TRBV5-5 to TRBJ2-5, with D perhaps matching TRBD1 (6 bases). The length of the CDR3 is 15 residues. In germline, CDR1 is SGHKS, CDR2 YYEKEE (reference sequence). The V end was cut by 0 bases, the J end by 3 bases, with 12 bases between. The CDR3 spells CASSLGLGGKETQYF. As DNA, the CDR3 is TGTGCCAGCAGCTTGGGTCTAGGGGGAAAAGAGACCCAGTACTTC.

V gene TRBV28 combines with J gene TRBJ2-3; 8 bases align to TRBD2. V lost 4 bases to trimming and J lost 3 bases; unmatched junction nucleotides: 3. Per germline, CDR1 MDHEN and CDR2 SYDVKM. The CDR3 totals 14 residues. This CDR3 reads CASSSGGPTDTQYF. The CDR3 nucleotides read TGTGCCAGCAGTTCGGGGGGGCCAACAGATACGCAGTATTTT.

The V call is TRBV3-1 (or the pseudogene TRBV3-2), the J call TRBJ2-7, with 11 nucleotides matching TRBD2. The CDR3 is 15 amino acids. Germline CDR1 LGHDT, CDR2 YNNKEL (reference sequence). J lost 9 bases, V lost 0 bases, and 7 bases had no gene match. CDR3: CASSQDLSLAGGQYF. For the CDR3, the DNA is TGTGCCAGCAGCCAAGATCTAAGCCTAGCGGGGGGGCAGTACTTC.

The chain is built from TRBV19 and TRBJ1-1; TRBD1 is a possible D gene (6 bases). The CDR3 runs to 13 residues. CDR1 LNHDA and CDR2 SQIVND come from the germline V gene (reference sequence). The V gene lost 8 bases and the J gene lost 4 bases, with 14 bases spanning the gap. The CDR3 nucleotides are TGTGCCAGTTCAACAGGGAGGAGCACTGAAGCTTTCTTT. Encoded protein: CASSTGRSTEAFF.

This clone was counted a single time. The chain is built from TRBV6-2 or TRBV6-3 and TRBJ2-7; no clear D. Trimming took off 2 bases at V and 5 bases at J, with 4 bases between the two ends. Germline V lookup: CDR1 MNHEY, CDR2 SVGEGT. CDR3 length: 11 residues. CDR3 protein: CASSYGDEQYF. Here the CDR3 DNA reads TGTGCCAGCAGTTACGGGGACGAGCAGTACTTC.

A remark on this clone: Other nucleotide sequences from this sample produce the same CDR3. The chain has TRBV15 and TRBJ2-7, with 9 bases aligning to TRBD2. After removal of 1 base from V and 0 bases from J, the junction contained 4 bases not matched to a gene. Germline CDR1 and CDR2: LNHNV and YYDKDF (reference sequence). The CDR3 sequence is 16 residues long. The CDR3 region has the DNA TGTGCCACCAGCAGAGGGCGGGGGGGGAGCTCCTACGAGCAGTACTTC. Its translation is CATSRGRGGSSYEQYF.

The chain has TRBV19 and TRBJ2-3, with D unresolved. From germline, CDR1 is LNHDA and CDR2 SQIVND (reference sequence). V was cut by 5 bases and J by 1 base, with 13 bases left in between. This CDR3 has 15 residues. The CDR3 DNA reads TGTGCCAGTAGTCATTCGGTCTTTGGCACAGATACGCAGTATTTT. It yields the protein CASSHSVFGTDTQYF.

V gene TRBV19 combines with J gene TRBJ2-1; unclear D gene. The CDR3 spans 13 residues. Trimming removed 3 bases from V and 1 base from J, with 4 bases in between. The germline CDR1 and CDR2 sequences are LNHDA and SQIVND (reference sequence). CDR3 amino acids: CASSIQSYNEQFF. Written as DNA, the CDR3 is TGTGCCAGTAGTATTCAGTCCTACAATGAGCAGTTCTTC.

The chain carries TRBV28 and TRBJ2-7, with D possibly matching TRBD1 (6 bases). The germline V gene has CDR1 MDHEN and CDR2 SYDVKM. Trimming cost V 6 bases and J 5 bases, with 11 bases left between them. This CDR3 has 12 residues. CDR3: CASSEGQNEQYF. CDR3 nucleotide sequence: TGTGCCAGCAGCGAAGGACAGAACGAGCAGTACTTC.

The rearrangement links TRBV18 to TRBJ2-3; 9 bases fit TRBD2. The CDR3 spans 17 residues. Germline V gives CDR1 KGHSH, CDR2 LQKENI. Trimming took 3 bases from V and 5 from J; bases not matched to a gene: 12. The chain's CDR3 is CASSPALAGGPKDTQYF. Written as DNA, the CDR3 is TGTGCCAGCTCACCGGCGCTGGCGGGGGGGCCGAAAGATACGCAGTATTTT.

V usage is TRBV4-2 and J usage is TRBJ2-2; D unresolved. The CDR3 extends over 16 amino acids. Germline CDR1 reads LGHNA; CDR2 reads YNFKEQ. Trimming removed 4 bases from V and 8 bases from J, with 20 bases in between. CDR3 amino acids: CASSPANAATSGELFF. DNA for the CDR3: TGTGCCAGCAGCCCCGCTAATGCTGCGACTTCTGGGGAGCTGTTTTTT.

This clone was found once. This chain joins TRBV5-3 and TRBJ2-1, with 12 bases identical to TRBD1. TRBV5-3 is an ORF, with its function uncertain. The length of the CDR3 is 14 residues. V lost 4 bases to trimming and J lost 9 bases; unmatched junction nucleotides: 5. CDR3 sequence: CARSKGQGAIEQFF. The CDR3 DNA reads as TGTGCCAGAAGCAAGGGACAGGGGGCAATTGAGCAGTTCTTC.

The J gene is TRBJ2-1, the V gene TRBV7-2; the D is unclear. CDR3 size: 15 residues. Trimming left V 2 bases short and J 10 bases short, with 18 bases between. CDR1 is SGHTA, CDR2 FQGNSA, per germline. The CDR3 bases are TGTGCCAGCAGCTTACGGGCCGCTTCTCGAATCGAGCAGTTCTTC. This gives the protein CASSLRAASRIEQFF.

The genes are TRBV13 and TRBJ2-1; perhaps TRBD1 as D (6 bases). Trimming shortened V by 5 bases and J by 5 bases, and 10 bases separated the two germline ends. Germline loops: CDR1 PRHDT, CDR2 FYEKMQ (reference sequence). The length of the CDR3 is 13 residues. CDR3 residues: CASSPGQNNEQFF. The CDR3 region has the DNA TGTGCCAGCAGCCCAGGACAGAACAATGAGCAGTTCTTC. Supplemented by reference TRBV13 and TRBJ2-1, the full variable domain reads AAGVIQSPRHLIKEKRETATLKCYPIPRHDTVYWYQQGPGQDPQFLISFYEKMQSDKGSIPDRFSAQQFSDYHSELNMSSLELGDSALYFCASSPGQNNEQFFGPGTRLTVL.

V and J are TRBV7-8 and TRBJ2-2; D gene unclear. This CDR3 region has 14 residues. Germline-derived CDR1 and CDR2 are SGHVS and FQNEAQ. Trimming pared 4 bases from V and 4 bases from J, leaving 10 bases between. The CDR3 DNA reads as TGTGCCAGCAGCTCCATTCGGGTCACCGGGGAGCTGTTTTTT. This translates into CASSSIRVTGELFF.

V and J are TRBV5-5 and TRBJ2-1; D possibly corresponds to TRBD2 (5 bases). V dropped 7 bases and J dropped 4 bases, with 15 bases sitting between them. The CDR3 extends over 14 amino acids. Germline CDR1 SGHKS, CDR2 YYEKEE (reference sequence). The CDR3 spells CASEPGRLYNEQFF. CDR3 nucleotide sequence: TGTGCCAGCGAGCCAGGACGACTATACAATGAGCAGTTCTTC.

The chain uses TRBV28 and TRBJ1-2; 9 nucleotides agree with TRBD1. Trimming cost V 7 bases and J 8 bases; bases outside gene matches: 14. CDR1 is MDHEN and CDR2 is SYDVKM in the germline V gene. CDR3 size: 15 residues. The CDR3 DNA follows: TGTGCCAGCACCACATCCAGGACAGGGGTTTGGGGCTACACCTTC. As protein: CASTTSRTGVWGYTF.

The chain uses TRBV3-1 (or the pseudogene TRBV3-2) and TRBJ2-3; 9 nucleotides match TRBD1. Trimming removed 1 base from V and 3 bases from J; junction bases left unmatched: 5. Germline CDR1 reads LGHDT; CDR2 reads YNNKEL (reference sequence). This CDR3 is built from 16 residues. CDR3 DNA: TGTGCCAGCAGCCAAGGACAGGGGGTTAAGACAGATACGCAGTATTTT. This sequence encodes CASSQGQGVKTDTQYF.

The chain carries TRBV19 and TRBJ1-4; 7 bases agree with TRBD1. Germline V lookup: CDR1 LNHDA, CDR2 SQIVND (reference sequence). This CDR3 spans 17 amino acids. The junction had 13 bases not matched to a gene; V was cut back by 9 bases and J by 0 bases. The CDR3 region has the DNA TGTGCCAGGATTGACAGGGCCCGGCCCACAACTAATGAAAAACTGTTTTTT. Protein: CARIDRARPTTNEKLFF.

This clone appeared a single time. The chain recombines TRBV4-3 with TRBJ1-2; 11 nucleotides line up with TRBD1. CDR3 size: 15 residues. V shed 3 bases, J shed 4 bases, and the junction held 4 bases outside the gene matches. CDR1 LGHNA and CDR2 YSLEER come from the germline V gene. CDR3 in amino acids: CASSQGTGGSYGYTF. The CDR3 nucleotides read TGCGCCAGCAGCCAGGGGACAGGGGGAAGCTATGGCTACACCTTC.

This clone appeared a few times. This chain links TRBV7-9 with TRBJ1-1, with D perhaps matching TRBD1 (5 bases). V was cut by 1 base and J by 5 bases, with 8 bases left in between. The germline CDR1 and CDR2 sequences are SEHNR and FQNEAQ (reference sequence). The length of the CDR3 is 13 residues. The CDR3 coding sequence is TGTGCCAGCAGCTTAGAGGGGTGGACTGAAGCTTTCTTT. Its protein is CASSLEGWTEAFF.

V gene TRBV6-1 combines with J gene TRBJ1-2, with 8 bases that match TRBD1. There are 15 residues in the CDR3. V lost 0 bases to trimming and J lost 8 bases; unmatched junction nucleotides: 8. Germline V lookup: CDR1 MNHNS, CDR2 SASEGT. CDR3 region: CASSEARAGGHGYTF. The CDR3 nucleotides read TGTGCCAGCAGTGAAGCGCGGGCAGGGGGCCACGGCTACACCTTC.

This rearrangement joins TRBV6-4 to TRBJ2-3; 10 bases agree with TRBD2. The CDR3 has 14 residues. Per germline, CDR1 MRHNA and CDR2 SNTAGT. Trimming at V came to 2 bases and at J to 4 bases, leaving 0 bases not matched to a gene. The CDR3 DNA reads as TGTGCCAGCAGTGACAGCGGGGGGGCAGATACGCAGTATTTT. Protein sequence: CASSDSGGADTQYF.

The gene calls are TRBV7-8 and TRBJ2-2; no firm D call. The length of the CDR3 is 14 residues. CDR1 SGHVS and CDR2 FQNEAQ come from the germline V gene. V lost 2 bases, J lost 9 bases, and 13 bases lay in between. The CDR3 DNA follows: TGTGCCAGCAGCTTAACCGATTCCTCCCGGGAGCTGTTTTTT. It is translated as CASSLTDSSRELFF. Full variable domain (rest looked up from reference TRBV7-8 and TRBJ2-2): GAGVSQSPRYKVAKRGQDVALRCDPISGHVSLFWYQQALGQGPEFLTYFQNEAQLDKSGLPSDRFFAERPEGSVSTLKIQRTQQEDSAVYLCASSLTDSSRELFFGEGSRLTVL.

The chain couples TRBV30 to TRBJ2-3; D is uncertain. Germline V lookup: CDR1 GTSNPN, CDR2 SVGIG (reference sequence). V was trimmed by 0 bases and J by 2 bases, leaving 6 bases between them. The CDR3 is 13 residues long. The CDR3 nucleotides are TGTGCCTGGAGTGTCCGAACCACAGATACGCAGTATTTT. This codes for CAWSVRTTDTQYF.